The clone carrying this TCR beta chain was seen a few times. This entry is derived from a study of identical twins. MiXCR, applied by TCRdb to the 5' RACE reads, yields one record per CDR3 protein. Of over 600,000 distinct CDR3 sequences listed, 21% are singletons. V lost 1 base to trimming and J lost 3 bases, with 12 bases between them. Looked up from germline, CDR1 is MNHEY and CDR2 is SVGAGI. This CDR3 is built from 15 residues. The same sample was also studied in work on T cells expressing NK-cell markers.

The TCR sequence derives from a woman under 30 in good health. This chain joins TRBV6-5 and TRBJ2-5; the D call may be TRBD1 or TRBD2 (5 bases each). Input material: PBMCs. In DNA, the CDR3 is TGTGCCAGCAGTTACTGGGACGGGCGGAAAGAGACCCAGTACTTC. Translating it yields CASSYWDGRKETQYF.